One and the same sample provided the 20 T cell receptor beta chains below, sequenced in a study of Ad26.COV2.S vaccination and SARS-CoV-2 variants. Clones were sequenced by immunoSEQ multiplex PCR, and TCRdb holds only the in-frame ones, with some missing. The sample has about 480,000 clones, around 88% seen once. Treatment: approximately 18 received Ad26.COV2.S at low or high dose, single or two shots; several received placebo; per-sample allocation not given. The investigators took samples on day 63 after the first vaccine or placebo injection. This material consisted of peripheral blood, taken in a trial of Ad26.COV2.S vaccine versus placebo. The origin of the receptors is a person aged 18-60 years who received the Ad26.COV2.S COVID-19 vaccine or a placebo.

This rearrangement joins TRBV7-9 to TRBJ2-1; TRBD2 might be the D (6 bases). The CDR3 totals 13 residues. The germline gives CDR1 SEHNR, CDR2 FQNEAQ (reference sequence). V was cut by 5 bases and J by 10 bases, with 15 bases left in between. The CDR3 spells CASSAEGSGEQFF. CDR3 DNA: TGTGCCAGCAGCGCCGAGGGTAGCGGCGAGCAGTTCTTC.

V is TRBV6-2 or TRBV6-3 and J is TRBJ1-4, with no clear D. Germline CDR1 and CDR2: MNHEY and SVGEGT. This CDR3 is 12 amino acids long. V was trimmed by 5 bases and J by 16 bases, leaving 17 bases between them. The CDR3 nucleotides read TGTGCCAGCAGTCCGGGGTCCAGGCAGCAGTTTTTT. Translated: CASSPGSRQQFF.

The chain is built from TRBV4-2 and TRBJ2-7; D uncertain. The V and J ends lost 1 base and 9 bases respectively, with 13 bases between them. CDR3 size: 13 residues. Germline CDR1 is LGHNA and CDR2 is YNFKEQ. The CDR3 reads CASSQVRGPGQYF. The DNA of the CDR3 is TGTGCCAGCAGCCAAGTCCGTGGGCCCGGGCAGTACTTC.

In the case of this clone: Other DNA sequences from this sample encode an identical CDR3 as well. The V and J genes are TRBV3-1 (or the pseudogene TRBV3-2) and TRBJ1-1; D unresolved. The CDR3 has 11 amino acids. CDR1 and CDR2 from the germline V gene are LGHDT and YNNKEL (reference sequence). V dropped 1 base and J dropped 7 bases, with 4 bases sitting between them. This CDR3 is CASSQAGEAFF. Written as DNA, the CDR3 is TGTGCCAGCAGCCAAGCGGGTGAAGCTTTCTTT.

CDR3 sequence (DNA): TGCAGCGCCGGGACAGGGGCCTACGAGCAGTACTTC. Amino acids: CSAGTGAYEQYF. The V call is TRBV29-1, the J call TRBJ2-7; 10 bases agree with TRBD1. From germline, CDR1 is SQVTM and CDR2 ANQGSEA. The V and J ends lost 7 bases and 2 bases, in that order; junction bases with no gene match: 2. The CDR3 runs to 12 residues.

The DNA of the CDR3 is TGTGCCAGTAGCATTGGGAACAGACAAGAGACCCAGTACTTC. It yields the protein CASSIGNRQETQYF. This chain uses TRBV19 with TRBJ2-5; unclear D gene. Looked up from germline, CDR1 is LNHDA and CDR2 is SQIVND (reference sequence). This CDR3 has 14 residues. Trimming took off 6 bases at V and 2 bases at J, with 13 bases between the two ends.

Comment on this clone: A much more abundant neighbour one base away suggests this may be a read error. The chain joins TRBV7-6 to TRBJ2-2; D call uncertain. The V gene's germline CDR1 is SGHVS and CDR2 FNYEAQ. This CDR3 is 12 amino acids long. Trimming pared 5 bases from V and 0 bases from J, leaving 1 base between. The CDR3 here is CASSPNTGELFF. The CDR3 coding sequence is TGTGCCAGCAGCCCGAACACCGGGGAGCTGTTTTTT.

The V call is TRBV5-1, the J call TRBJ2-7; 8 bases align to TRBD2. Germline CDR1 reads SGHRS; CDR2 reads YFSETQ. V gave up 4 bases and J gave up 3 bases; unmatched junction bases: 15. The CDR3 sequence is 17 residues long. The CDR3 sequence: CASSPSRQLAALYEQYF. The CDR3, as DNA: TGCGCCAGCAGCCCAAGTCGCCAACTAGCGGCCCTCTACGAGCAGTACTTC.

The J gene is TRBJ2-1, the V gene TRBV7-3, with 11 bases aligning to TRBD1. J gave up 10 bases and V 5 bases, and 4 bases lay outside the gene matches. The CDR3 contains 13 residues. From germline, CDR1 is SGHTA and CDR2 FQGTGA. CDR3 sequence: CASSGQGAAEQFF. The CDR3 nucleotides are TGTGCCAGCAGCGGACAGGGGGCGGCGGAGCAGTTCTTC.

The gene calls are TRBV3-1 (or the pseudogene TRBV3-2) and TRBJ2-2; D is unresolved. V lost 1 base to trimming and J lost 4 bases, with 4 bases between them. Germline CDR1 reads LGHDT; CDR2 reads YNNKEL (reference sequence). The CDR3 loop spans 13 amino acids. The CDR3 sequence is CASSQVTTGELFF. For the CDR3, the DNA is TGTGCCAGCAGCCAAGTTACCACCGGGGAGCTGTTTTTT.

The chain uses TRBV28 and TRBJ1-3; D remains ambiguous. CDR1 and CDR2 from the germline V gene are MDHEN and SYDVKM. Trimming took off 5 bases at V and 11 bases at J, with 16 bases between the two ends. CDR3 length: 13 residues. In DNA form, the CDR3 reads TGTGCCAGCAGTCTAGAGCGGTTTAGGGCCATATATTTT. This sequence encodes CASSLERFRAIYF.

This chain links TRBV6-4 with TRBJ2-1; D remains unclear. Germline V gene lookup returns CDR1 MRHNA and CDR2 SNTAGT. V lost 3 bases to trimming and J lost 6 bases, with 9 bases between them. The CDR3 contains 13 residues. CDR3 sequence: CASSEYRFNEQFF. CDR3 in DNA: TGTGCCAGCAGTGAATACAGATTCAATGAGCAGTTCTTC.

The chain uses TRBV6-4 and TRBJ2-3; D might be TRBD2 (6 bases). The CDR3 length is 14 residues. Germline loops: CDR1 MRHNA, CDR2 SNTAGT. The V end was cut by 7 bases, the J end by 2 bases, with 13 bases between. DNA of the CDR3: TGTGCCAGCAAGGAGCGGGCCTTCACAGATACGCAGTATTTT. It is translated as CASKERAFTDTQYF.

In its sample, this clone was seen a few times. V and J are TRBV19 and TRBJ1-1; possibly TRBD1 for D (6 bases). The CDR3 runs to 12 residues. CDR1 is LNHDA, CDR2 SQIVND, per germline (reference sequence). The germline V and J ends were trimmed by 7 bases and 5 bases, with 11 bases remaining between them. The CDR3 loop reads CASKYRDTEAFF. The CDR3, as DNA: TGTGCCAGTAAATACAGGGATACTGAAGCTTTCTTT.

The chain combines TRBV28 with TRBJ1-5, with 7 bases matching TRBD1. CDR1 is MDHEN and CDR2 is SYDVKM in the germline V gene. V was pared by 9 bases and J by 0 bases, with 2 bases of the junction left unmatched. This CDR3 spans 13 amino acids. The CDR3 DNA reads TGTGCCAGTGACAGGGATAGCAATCAGCCCCAGCATTTT. This codes for CASDRDSNQPQHF.

The chain carries TRBV28 and TRBJ1-5; D not certain. In germline, CDR1 is MDHEN, CDR2 SYDVKM. Deletions cut 4 bases from V and 9 bases from J, with 10 bases between. The CDR3 extends over 12 amino acids. In DNA form, the CDR3 reads TGTGCCAGCAGTTCTCAAGAGTGGCCCCAGCATTTT. Translated, it gives CASSSQEWPQHF.

The gene calls are TRBV19 and TRBJ2-3; D may be TRBD2 (5 bases). Deletions cut 10 bases from V and 0 bases from J, with 17 bases between. The germline CDR1 and CDR2 sequences are LNHDA and SQIVND (reference sequence). The CDR3 runs 15 residues. The CDR3 region is CATIPGLPSTDTQYF. CDR3 coding DNA: TGTGCCACCATCCCCGGACTCCCTAGCACAGATACGCAGTATTTT.

The genes are TRBV18 and TRBJ2-7; D remains ambiguous. With 3 bases removed from V and 2 bases from J, the gap between germline ends came to 8 bases. Germline V lookup: CDR1 KGHSH, CDR2 LQKENI. CDR3 size: 13 residues. CDR3: CASSPKETYEQYF. DNA of the CDR3: TGTGCCAGCTCACCCAAGGAGACCTACGAGCAGTACTTC.

The chain recombines TRBV15 with TRBJ2-3; tentatively, D is TRBD1 (6 bases). The CDR3 has 14 amino acids. Between the trimmed V and J ends, which lost 3 bases and 0 bases, there was a span of 7 bases. Per the germline V gene, CDR1 is LNHNV and CDR2 is YYDKDF (reference sequence). CDR3 sequence (DNA): TGTGCCACCAGCAGGGGACAAAGCACAGATACGCAGTATTTT. Protein sequence: CATSRGQSTDTQYF.

In this sample, this clone turned up a few times. The rearrangement joins TRBV5-8 to TRBJ1-2; 8 nucleotides line up with TRBD1. The CDR3 is 13 amino acids. V shed 4 bases and J 5 bases; nucleotides not matched to a gene: 4. Germline loops: CDR1 SGHTS, CDR2 YDEGEE. The CDR3 here is CASSRTGIYGYTF. The CDR3 coding sequence is TGTGCCAGCAGCCGGACAGGGATTTATGGCTACACCTTC. Together with reference TRBV5-8 and TRBJ1-2, the CDR3 gives the full variable domain: EAGVTQSPTHLIKTRGQQATLRCSPISGHTSVYWYQQALGLGLQFLLWYDEGEERNRGNFPPRFSGRQFPNYSSELNVNALELEDSALYLCASSRTGIYGYTFGSGTRLTVV.